Below, 10 T cell receptor beta chains from the same sample are listed, as sequenced in a study of shared clonotypes between healthy human individuals. This table comes from immunoSEQ multiplex PCR, and its TCRdb copy is limited to in-frame clones, with some not included. The table records around 2,000,000 clones, about 93% of them present only once. Positively selected for CCR7, the CD45RO-negative cells used as naive CD8 cells excluded terminally differentiated effector memory CD45RA+ cells. The source material was naive CD8+ T cells from PBMCs. The receptor set was obtained from a man younger than 35 in good health. Some clones in this sample may be carry-over from other donors' samples.

V gene TRBV9 combines with J gene TRBJ2-1, with a weak D call TRBD1 (6 bases). CDR1 is SGDLS, CDR2 YYNGEE, per germline. This CDR3 is built from 15 residues. V lost 2 bases to trimming and J lost 7 bases, with 16 bases between them. The CDR3 reads CASSVDSGTRNEQFF. The CDR3 DNA reads TGTGCCAGCAGCGTTGATTCCGGGACAAGGAATGAGCAGTTCTTC.

The V call is TRBV28, the J call TRBJ2-5; a weak D match, TRBD2 (5 bases). Germline CDR1 reads MDHEN; CDR2 reads SYDVKM. Between the trimmed V and J ends, which lost 10 bases and 5 bases, there was a span of 17 bases. This CDR3 has 13 amino acids. CDR3 residues: CATSTRVIETQYF. DNA for the CDR3: TGTGCCACTAGCACTAGGGTGATCGAGACCCAGTACTTC.

Turning to this clone: In the same sample, other DNA sequences code for this CDR3. The chain links TRBV4-1 to TRBJ2-1; the D is unclear. CDR1 and CDR2 (germline): MGHRA, YSYEKL. The V end lost 0 bases, the J end lost 6 bases, and 3 bases lay between the germline ends. The CDR3 has 12 amino acids. CDR3 sequence (DNA): TGCGCCAGCAGCCAAGACCGCAATGAGCAGTTCTTC. It encodes CASSQDRNEQFF.

Remarks on this clone: The identical CDR3 is also encoded by other nucleotide sequences in the sample. The gene calls are TRBV5-1 and TRBJ2-1; D possibly uses TRBD1 or TRBD2 (6 bases each). Trimming removed 2 bases from V and 7 bases from J, with 10 bases in between. The V gene's germline CDR1 is SGHRS and CDR2 YFSETQ. This CDR3 is 13 amino acids long. The CDR3 DNA reads as TGCGCCAGCAGCTTCGGGGGCGGTAATGAGCAGTTCTTC. Its translation: CASSFGGGNEQFF.

The rearrangement links TRBV27 to TRBJ1-2, with TRBD1 identical over 8 bases. With V trimmed by 6 bases and J by 5 bases, 8 bases remained unmatched. Per germline, CDR1 MNHEY and CDR2 SMNVEV (reference sequence). The CDR3 extends over 14 amino acids. CDR3 nucleotide sequence: TGTGCCAGCAGCGACAGGGGTGGAGAGTATGGCTACACCTTC. Protein product: CASSDRGGEYGYTF.

This clone was seen a single time. This chain's CDR3 is CASRSAGGTGELFF. The CDR3 nucleotides are TGTGCAAGTCGCTCGGCAGGGGGCACCGGGGAGCTGTTTTTT. This chain uses TRBV12-2 with TRBJ2-2; the DNA was not used to check the table's D call, TRBD1. TRBV12-2 is a known pseudogene. There are 14 residues in the CDR3.

The chain combines TRBV6-6 with TRBJ2-7, with TRBD2 matching 9 bases. V lost 5 bases, J lost 3 bases, and 8 bases stayed unmatched. This CDR3 spans 15 amino acids. From germline, CDR1 is MNHNY and CDR2 SVGAGI (reference sequence). The CDR3 DNA is TGTGCCAGCAGTCCCACCGGGACTAGCTACTACGAGCAGTACTTC. Amino acid sequence: CASSPTGTSYYEQYF.

This clone was recorded once. This chain connects TRBV4-1 to TRBJ2-3; TRBD1 is a possible D gene (5 bases). The germline V gene has CDR1 MGHRA and CDR2 YSYEKL. Trimming stripped 4 bases from V and 5 bases from J, with 16 bases between. This CDR3 contains 15 residues. The CDR3 DNA reads TGCGCCAGCAGCCCGATAGGGGAACAGGAAGATACGCAGTATTTT. It translates to CASSPIGEQEDTQYF.

The J gene is TRBJ2-7, the V gene TRBV19, with 10 bases identical to TRBD1. This CDR3 has 16 amino acids. J lost 2 bases, V lost 4 bases, and 8 bases had no gene match. In germline, CDR1 is LNHDA, CDR2 SQIVND (reference sequence). The CDR3 sequence: CASSRTTGGAPYEQYF. CDR3 bases: TGTGCCAGTAGTAGAACGACAGGGGGCGCGCCCTACGAGCAGTACTTC.

The chain combines TRBV19 with TRBJ2-1; 7 nucleotides agree with TRBD2. Germline CDR1 LNHDA, CDR2 SQIVND (reference sequence). CDR3 size: 16 residues. V shed 3 bases, J shed 2 bases, and the junction held 7 bases outside the gene matches. This CDR3 reads CASSMRVSGPYNEQFF. The CDR3 DNA reads as TGTGCCAGTAGTATGCGGGTTAGCGGGCCCTACAATGAGCAGTTCTTC.